Listed below are T cell receptor beta chains from one sample, sequenced in a study of beta chain features in type 1 diabetes. Clones were sequenced by immunoSEQ multiplex PCR, and TCRdb holds only the in-frame ones, with some missing. The sample records about 140,000 clones, about 13% being singletons. Material for sequencing was central memory CD4+ T cells from blood. The receptors originated from a young man with type 1 diabetes. CDR3s include the opening cysteine and the closing phenylalanine or tryptophan. Each record gives: V gene, D gene, clone size, J gene, CDR3 protein, CDR3 DNA. D genes are given only for firm matches. Some rows have no size entry. The others give once, few or many, or a class for an expanded clone.

TRBV6-1,TRBD1,NA,TRBJ1-1,CASSDQDRGNTEAFF,TGTGCCAGCAGTGACCAGGACAGGGGAAACACTGAAGCTTTCTTT
TRBV6-1,NA,NA,TRBJ2-6,CASRDNVLTF,TGTGCCAGCAGGGACAACGTCCTGACTTTC
TRBV18,NA,NA,TRBJ2-2,CASSPPAGTGELFF,TGTGCCAGCTCACCACCAGCAGGGACCGGGGAGCTGTTTTTT
TRBV9,TRBD1,few,TRBJ2-7,CASTRGQGAYEQYF,TGTGCCAGCACCCGGGGACAGGGGGCCTACGAGCAGTACTTC
TRBV5-1,NA,NA,TRBJ2-1,CASSLDGAYNEQFF,TGCGCCAGCAGCTTGGATGGGGCCTACAATGAGCAGTTCTTC
TRBV6-1,NA,NA,TRBJ2-7,CASSEVGYEQYF,TGTGCCAGCAGTGAAGTAGGCTACGAGCAGTACTTC
TRBV6-5,NA,NA,TRBJ1-1,CASSSSGRSTNTEAFF,TGTGCCAGCAGTTCCTCGGGCAGATCCACGAACACTGAAGCTTTCTTT
TRBV30,NA,NA,TRBJ2-3,CAWNRGGTTDTQYF,TGTGCCTGGAACAGAGGGGGGACCACAGATACGCAGTATTTT
TRBV20-1,NA,NA,TRBJ2-3,CSGGWDTQYF,TGCAGTGGGGGATGGGATACGCAGTATTTT
TRBV7-2,TRBD1,few,TRBJ1-6,CASSLGRTGDSPLHF,TGTGCCAGCAGCTTAGGTCGGACAGGGGACTCACCCCTCCACTTT
TRBV7-9,NA,NA,TRBJ2-1,CASSHGWQGNEQFF,TGTGCCAGCAGCCACGGCTGGCAGGGTAATGAGCAGTTCTTC
TRBV11-2,NA,few,TRBJ1-4,CASSLQQGSFEKLFF,TGTGCCAGCAGCTTACAACAGGGATCATTTGAAAAACTGTTTTTT
TRBV5-4,NA,few,TRBJ2-1,CASTPVVGTANEQFF,TGTGCCAGCACCCCCGTGGTCGGGACGGCCAATGAGCAGTTCTTC
TRBV18,NA,NA,TRBJ1-1,CASSPQAGDTEAFF,TGTGCCAGCTCACCACAGGCAGGGGACACTGAAGCTTTCTTT
TRBV6-4,TRBD1,few,TRBJ1-2,CASSDSGQGGFSGYTF,TGTGCCAGCAGTGACTCTGGACAGGGAGGGTTCTCTGGCTACACCTTC
TRBV7-9,TRBD2,few,TRBJ2-5,CASSLLLAEETQYF,TGTGCCAGCAGCTTACTACTAGCGGAAGAGACCCAGTACTTC
TRBV25-1,NA,NA,TRBJ1-1,CASSRLGVGEAFF,TGTGCCAGCAGCCGCCTGGGTGTGGGTGAAGCTTTCTTT
TRBV14,NA,NA,TRBJ1-6,CASSQLDSPLHF,TGTGCCAGCAGCCAGCTCGATTCACCCCTCCACTTT
TRBV28,NA,NA,TRBJ1-5,CASSRQIYSNQPQHF,TGTGCCAGCAGCCGACAGATCTATAGCAATCAGCCCCAGCATTTT
TRBV6-5,NA,many,TRBJ2-3,CASRYGRDTDTQYF,TGTGCCAGCCGGTATGGTAGAGACACAGATACGCAGTATTTT
TRBV7-6,NA,NA,TRBJ2-7,CASSRGAGNEQYF,TGTGCCAGCAGCCGGGGGGCAGGCAACGAGCAGTACTTC
TRBV14,NA,few,TRBJ1-1,CASSQDQRRAAFF,TGTGCCAGCAGCCAAGATCAGAGGAGGGCGGCTTTCTTT
TRBV19,NA,NA,TRBJ2-6,CASSISQAGANVLTF,TGTGCCAGTAGTATTTCCCAGGCTGGGGCCAACGTCCTGACTTTC
TRBV4-2,NA,NA,TRBJ1-4,CASSQDLYQARFEKLFF,TGTGCCAGCAGCCAGGACCTCTATCAGGCGAGGTTTGAAAAACTGTTTTTT
TRBV5-6,NA,NA,TRBJ2-3,CASSLVGQTDTQYF,TGTGCCAGCAGCTTGGTGGGCCAGACAGATACGCAGTATTTT
TRBV27,NA,NA,TRBJ2-1,CASSLTGDGYNEQFF,TGTGCCAGCAGTTTAACCGGGGATGGTTACAATGAGCAGTTCTTC
TRBV30,TRBD2,NA,TRBJ2-3,CAWSVLAVTQYF,TGTGCCTGGAGTGTACTAGCGGTTACGCAGTATTTT
TRBV2,NA,NA,TRBJ2-7,CASSFASYEQYF,TGTGCCAGCAGCTTTGCTTCCTACGAGCAGTACTTC
TRBV7-8,NA,few,TRBJ2-5,CASIYGAGQETQYF,TGTGCCAGCATTTACGGGGCGGGGCAAGAGACCCAGTACTTC
TRBV4-1,TRBD1,NA,TRBJ2-7,CASAESGQPSYEQYF,TGCGCCAGCGCGGAGTCGGGACAGCCCTCCTACGAGCAGTACTTC
TRBV29-1,NA,NA,TRBJ2-5,CSVETRGRGETQYF,TGCAGCGTTGAAACCCGGGGCCGAGGAGAGACCCAGTACTTC
TRBV18,NA,NA,TRBJ1-2,CASSPRDGDGYTF,TGTGCCAGCTCACCGAGGGACGGCGATGGCTACACCTTC
TRBV6-1,NA,few,TRBJ2-5,CASSEQGESGTQYF,TGTGCCAGCAGTGAGCAAGGGGAATCCGGGACCCAGTACTTC
TRBV11-3,NA,NA,TRBJ2-7,CASSFGENEISYEQYF,TGTGCCAGCAGCTTCGGGGAAAATGAAATCTCCTACGAGCAGTACTTC
TRBV21-1,NA,NA,TRBJ2-1,CASSKNNRGRDEQFF,TGTGCCAGCAGCAAAAACAACAGGGGGCGCGATGAGCAGTTCTTC
TRBV10-3,NA,few,TRBJ2-1,CASSEAGRRGSDEQFF,TGTGCCAGCAGTGAGGCAGGGCGACGAGGAAGCGATGAGCAGTTCTTC
TRBV29-1,NA,NA,TRBJ2-7,CSVAWGDGREQYF,TGCAGCGTTGCGTGGGGAGATGGTCGCGAGCAGTACTTC
TRBV28,NA,few,TRBJ1-1,CASSFRESNTEAFF,TGTGCCAGCAGTTTCAGAGAATCGAACACTGAAGCTTTCTTT
TRBV5-1,NA,few,TRBJ2-1,CASSLAGFSDEQFF,TGCGCCAGCAGCTTGGCCGGGTTTTCGGATGAGCAGTTCTTC
TRBV5-1,NA,many,TRBJ2-7,CASSSNRDEQYF,TGCGCCAGCAGCTCCAACAGGGACGAGCAGTACTTC